This T cell receptor (beta chain) was recorded in a study of blood T cell repertoires in COVID-19. Study as a whole: The study drew acute and convalescent COVID-19 samples from the United States, Italy and Spain. Sources were T cells, B-cell-depleted T cells, or PBMCs; the material itself was cDNA or gDNA.

The germline V gene encodes CDR1 MRHNA and CDR2 SNTAGT. The CDR3 consists of 13 residues. V lost 3 bases and J 4 bases, leaving 7 bases between the germline ends. This clone was observed a few times. In the original processing: Quantification of nucleated cells was approximated via reference gene primer amplification. Assay: immunoSEQ multiplex PCR; the TCRdb copy retains only in-frame clones and omits some. V and J calls and clone size come straight from that table; D and trimming were deduced from the DNA. The sample contains approximately 260,000 clones, 88% of which appear only once. Enrolled during active infection, Seattle patients were then followed longitudinally.

This clonotype was obtained from a woman in her sixties or seventies with COVID-19, enrolled during active disease. The sequencing input was peripheral blood. The rearrangement uses TRBV6-4 and TRBJ1-5; D gene unclear. CDR3 sequence: CASSERENQPQHF. The CDR3 DNA reads as TGTGCCAGCAGTGAACGGGAAAATCAGCCCCAGCATTTT.